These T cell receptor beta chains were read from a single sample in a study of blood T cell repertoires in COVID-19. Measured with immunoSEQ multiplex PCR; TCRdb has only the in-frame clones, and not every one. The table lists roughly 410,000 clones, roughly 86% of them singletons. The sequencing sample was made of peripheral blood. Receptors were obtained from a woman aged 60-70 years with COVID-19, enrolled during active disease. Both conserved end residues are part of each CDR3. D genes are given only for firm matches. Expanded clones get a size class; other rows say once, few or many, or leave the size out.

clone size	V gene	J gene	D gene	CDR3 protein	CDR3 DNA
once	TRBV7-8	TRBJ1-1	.	CASSLSGPSEAFF	TGTGCCAGCAGCTTATCTGGCCCTTCTGAAGCTTTCTTT
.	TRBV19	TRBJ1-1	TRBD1	CASSMKGQGRPEAFF	TGTGCCAGTAGTATGAAGGGACAGGGTCGGCCTGAAGCTTTCTTT
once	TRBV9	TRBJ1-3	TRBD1	CASSAGTGSSGNTIYF	TGTGCCAGCAGCGCCGGGACAGGCAGCTCTGGAAACACCATATATTTT
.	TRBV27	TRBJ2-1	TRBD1	CASSSPGDRVRNEQFF	TGTGCCAGCAGTTCCCCGGGGGACAGGGTCCGCAATGAGCAGTTCTTC
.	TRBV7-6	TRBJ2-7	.	CASSLMEGAWSYEQYF	TGTGCCAGCAGCTTAATGGAGGGGGCATGGTCCTACGAGCAGTACTTC
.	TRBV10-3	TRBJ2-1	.	CAISEAADEQFF	TGTGCCATCAGTGAAGCAGCGGATGAGCAGTTCTTC
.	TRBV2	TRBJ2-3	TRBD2	CASSGERGRADTQYF	TGTGCCAGCAGTGGCGAGCGGGGGAGAGCAGATACGCAGTATTTT
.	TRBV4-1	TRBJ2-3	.	CASSQESGADPDTQYF	TGCGCCAGCAGCCAAGAATCTGGGGCGGACCCAGATACGCAGTATTTT
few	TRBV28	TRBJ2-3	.	CASKDRTDTQYF	TGTGCCAGCAAAGACAGGACAGATACGCAGTATTTT
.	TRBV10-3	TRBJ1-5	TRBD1	CAISESTGTQPQHF	TGTGCCATCAGTGAGTCGACAGGGACTCAGCCCCAGCATTTT
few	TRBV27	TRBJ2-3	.	CASRERTDTQYF	TGTGCCAGCAGGGAGCGCACAGATACGCAGTATTTT
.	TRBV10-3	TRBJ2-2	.	CAISPIGGPANTGELFF	TGTGCCATCAGTCCAATCGGGGGACCCGCGAACACCGGGGAGCTGTTTTTT
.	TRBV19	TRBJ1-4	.	CASKKDSQGTNEKLFF	TGTGCCTCAAAGAAGGACAGCCAAGGGACTAATGAAAAACTGTTTTTT
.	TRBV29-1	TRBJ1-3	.	CSVAGGASGNTIYF	TGCAGCGTTGCGGGGGGCGCGTCAGGAAACACCATATATTTT
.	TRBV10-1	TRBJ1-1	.	CASSEGGRTRLTMNTEAFF	TGCGCCAGCAGTGAGGGGGGGAGGACCAGACTTACGATGAACACTGAAGCTTTCTTT
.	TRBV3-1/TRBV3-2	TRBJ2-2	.	CASSQETKATGELFF	TGTGCCAGCAGCCAAGAAACGAAAGCCACCGGGGAGCTGTTTTTT
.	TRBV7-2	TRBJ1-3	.	CASSPGSSGNTIYF	TGTGCCAGCAGCCCGGGAAGCTCTGGAAACACCATATATTTT
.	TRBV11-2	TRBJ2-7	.	CASSFGGSYEQYF	TGTGCCAGCAGCTTCGGGGGCTCCTACGAGCAGTACTTC
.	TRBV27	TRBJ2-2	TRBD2	CASSSLAGRAGELFF	TGTGCCAGCAGTTCTCTAGCGGGGAGGGCCGGGGAGCTGTTTTTT
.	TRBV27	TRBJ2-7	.	CASSADSVSYEQYF	TGTGCCAGCAGTGCGGACAGCGTCTCCTACGAGCAGTACTTC
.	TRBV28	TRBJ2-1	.	CASSLDRGQFF	TGTGCCAGCAGCCTGGACAGAGGGCAGTTCTTC
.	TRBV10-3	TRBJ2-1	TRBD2	CAISESSRGGLEQFF	TGTGCCATCAGTGAGTCAAGTCGGGGGGGCCTTGAGCAGTTCTTC
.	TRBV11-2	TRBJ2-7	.	CASSLNTGSGEQYF	TGTGCCAGCAGCTTAAATACGGGGTCGGGCGAGCAGTACTTC
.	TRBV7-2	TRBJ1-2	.	CASSRGGWSSGYTF	TGTGCCAGCAGCCGCGGAGGGTGGAGTAGTGGCTACACCTTC
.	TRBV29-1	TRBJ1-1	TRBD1	CSAKGQGDTEAFF	TGCAGCGCAAAGGGACAGGGGGACACTGAAGCTTTCTTT
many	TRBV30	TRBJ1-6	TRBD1	CAWRMNKDRAGPGNSPLHF	TGTGCCTGGAGGATGAACAAGGACAGGGCAGGTCCGGGTAATTCACCCCTCCACTTT
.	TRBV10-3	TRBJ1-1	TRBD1	CAIREVTGTGAFF	TGTGCCATCCGGGAGGTGACAGGGACAGGGGCTTTCTTT
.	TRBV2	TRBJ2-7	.	CASTLGGEQYF	TGTGCCAGCACCCTGGGGGGCGAGCAGTACTTC
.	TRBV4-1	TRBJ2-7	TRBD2	CASSQRSAGIYEQYF	TGCGCCAGCAGCCAAAGATCAGCGGGGATTTACGAGCAGTACTTC
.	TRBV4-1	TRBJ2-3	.	CASSSEFADTQYF	TGCGCCAGCAGTTCGGAGTTTGCAGATACGCAGTATTTT
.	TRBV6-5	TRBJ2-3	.	CASSWAGGTDTQYF	TGTGCCAGCAGTTGGGCAGGGGGCACAGATACGCAGTATTTT
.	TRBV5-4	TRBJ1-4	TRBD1	CASSPGTATNEKLFF	TGTGCCAGCAGCCCGGGGACAGCAACTAATGAAAAACTGTTTTTT
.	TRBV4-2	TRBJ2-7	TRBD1	CASSQIGQGSYEQYF	TGTGCCAGCAGCCAAATAGGACAGGGTTCCTACGAGCAGTACTTC
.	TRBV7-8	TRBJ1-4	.	CASSPGLNEKLFF	TGTGCCAGCAGCCCAGGACTCAATGAAAAACTGTTTTTT
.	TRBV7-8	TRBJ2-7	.	CASSFGRGYEQYF	TGTGCCAGCAGCTTTGGGCGGGGCTACGAGCAGTACTTC
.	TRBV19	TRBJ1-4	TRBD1	CASSHPRGRTNEKLFF	TGTGCCAGTAGTCATCCCAGGGGGCGAACTAATGAAAAACTGTTTTTT
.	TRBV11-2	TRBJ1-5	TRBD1	CASSLQCSTGITDDQPQHF	TGTGCCAGCAGCTTACAATGCTCGACAGGGATCACTGATGATCAGCCCCAGCATTTT
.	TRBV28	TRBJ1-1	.	CASSPFGGRLNTEAFF	TGTGCCAGCAGCCCTTTTGGGGGCCGACTGAACACTGAAGCTTTCTTT
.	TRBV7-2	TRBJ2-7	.	CASSRRTETYEQYF	TGTGCCAGCAGCCGCAGGACTGAGACCTACGAGCAGTACTTC
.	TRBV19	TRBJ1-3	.	CASSVRQGNTIYF	TGTGCCAGTAGTGTCCGACAGGGAAACACCATATATTTT
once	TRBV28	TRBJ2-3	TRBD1	CASSTSGQGVSDTQYF	TGTGCCAGCAGTACCTCGGGACAGGGGGTATCAGATACGCAGTATTTT
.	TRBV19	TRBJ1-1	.	CASSIHSGMNTEAFF	TGTGCCAGTAGTATACACTCAGGAATGAACACTGAAGCTTTCTTT
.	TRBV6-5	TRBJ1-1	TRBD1	CASSSLGTGNTEAFF	TGTGCCAGCAGTTCCCTCGGGACAGGGAACACTGAAGCTTTCTTT
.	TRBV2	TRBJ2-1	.	CASKSHRLVTNEQFF	TGTGCCAGCAAGTCCCACCGACTAGTTACCAATGAGCAGTTCTTC
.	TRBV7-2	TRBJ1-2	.	CASSERTDYGYTF	TGTGCCAGCAGCGAAAGAACGGACTATGGCTACACCTTC
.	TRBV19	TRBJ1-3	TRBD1	CASSSRTGGLSSGNTIYF	TGTGCCAGTAGCTCCCGGACAGGGGGCCTTAGCTCTGGAAACACCATATATTTT
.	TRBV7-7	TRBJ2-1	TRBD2	CASSLPGGYNEQFF	TGTGCCAGCAGCCTCCCGGGAGGTTACAATGAGCAGTTCTTC
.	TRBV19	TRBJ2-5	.	CASSTEAGQETQYF	TGTGCCAGTAGTACCGAAGCAGGGCAAGAGACCCAGTACTTC
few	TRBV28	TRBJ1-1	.	CASSLAGTPNTEAFF	TGTGCCAGCAGTTTGGCTGGGACACCGAACACTGAAGCTTTCTTT
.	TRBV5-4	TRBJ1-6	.	CASSPDRGSPLHF	TGTGCCAGCAGCCCCGACAGAGGATCACCCCTCCACTTT
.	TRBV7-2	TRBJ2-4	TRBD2	CASSPGLAGNIQYF	TGTGCCAGCAGCCCGGGACTAGCGGGAAACATTCAGTACTTC